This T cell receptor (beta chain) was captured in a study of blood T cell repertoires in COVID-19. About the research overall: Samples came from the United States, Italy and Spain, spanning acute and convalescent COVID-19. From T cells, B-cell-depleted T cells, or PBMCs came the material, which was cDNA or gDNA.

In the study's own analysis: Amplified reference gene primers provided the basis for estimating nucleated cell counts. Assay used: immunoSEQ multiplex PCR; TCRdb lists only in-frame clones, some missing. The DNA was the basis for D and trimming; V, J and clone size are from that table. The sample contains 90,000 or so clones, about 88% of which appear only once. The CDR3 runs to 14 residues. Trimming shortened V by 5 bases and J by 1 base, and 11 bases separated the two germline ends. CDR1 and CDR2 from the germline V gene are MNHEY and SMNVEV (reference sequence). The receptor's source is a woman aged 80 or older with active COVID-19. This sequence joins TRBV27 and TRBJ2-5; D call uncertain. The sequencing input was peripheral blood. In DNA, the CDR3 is TGTGCCAGCAGTCGCGGCGCCCTCCAAGAGACCCAGTACTTC. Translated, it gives CASSRGALQETQYF.